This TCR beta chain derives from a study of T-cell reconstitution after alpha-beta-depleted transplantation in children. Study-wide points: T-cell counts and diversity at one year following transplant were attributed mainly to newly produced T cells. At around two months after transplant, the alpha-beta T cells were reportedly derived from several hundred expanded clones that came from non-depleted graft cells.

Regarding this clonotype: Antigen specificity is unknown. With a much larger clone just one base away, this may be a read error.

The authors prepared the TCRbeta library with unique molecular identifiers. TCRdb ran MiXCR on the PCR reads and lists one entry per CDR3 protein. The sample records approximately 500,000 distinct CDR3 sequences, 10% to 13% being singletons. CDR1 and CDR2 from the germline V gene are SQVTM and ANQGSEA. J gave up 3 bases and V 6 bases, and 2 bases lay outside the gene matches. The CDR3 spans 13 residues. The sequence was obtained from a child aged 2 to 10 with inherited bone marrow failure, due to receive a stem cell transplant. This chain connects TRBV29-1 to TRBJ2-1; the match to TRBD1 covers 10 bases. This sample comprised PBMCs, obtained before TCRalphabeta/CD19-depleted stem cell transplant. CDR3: CSVGDRGYNEQFF. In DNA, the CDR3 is TGCAGCGTGGGGGACAGGGGCTACAATGAGCAGTTCTTC.